One sample yielded the 10 T cell receptor beta chains listed below, sequenced in a study of cytomegalovirus exposure and HLA in healthy donors. Primers included in the PCR were 60 Vbeta and 13 Jbeta primers. The method was immunoSEQ multiplex PCR; TCRdb's version includes in-frame clones alone and lacks a portion of them. This sample yields over 95,000 clones, of which 77% are seen a single time; approximately 10% belongs to the top ten. The sequenced material came from PBMCs. The receptor source for this set is a man aged 40-50 years in good health and CMV-seropositive.

V is TRBV7-9 and J is TRBJ2-3, with D possibly being TRBD1 (5 bases). The germline gives CDR1 SEHNR, CDR2 FQNEAQ (reference sequence). The V end lost 5 bases, the J end lost 7 bases, and 16 bases lay between the germline ends. This CDR3 comprises 14 residues. The DNA of the CDR3 is TGTGCCAGCAGCGCGCCGGACACTACCCATACGCAGTATTTT. Translating it yields CASSAPDTTHTQYF.

The chain links TRBV9 to TRBJ1-2, with 9 bases matching TRBD1. In germline, CDR1 is SGDLS, CDR2 YYNGEE. Trimming removed 0 bases from V and 2 bases from J; junction bases left unmatched: 2. There are 15 residues in the CDR3. Here the CDR3 reads CASSVVGTGNYGYTF. The CDR3 DNA is TGTGCCAGCAGCGTAGTTGGGACAGGGAACTATGGCTACACCTTC.

The V call is TRBV5-1, the J call TRBJ2-4; D is unclear. CDR3 length: 16 residues. V shed 0 bases and J shed 1 base, with 11 bases lying between them. Germline CDR1 reads SGHRS; CDR2 reads YFSETQ. For the CDR3, the DNA is TGCGCCAGCAGCTTGGGAAGTCAGGTGGCCAAAAACATTCAGTACTTC. It is translated as CASSLGSQVAKNIQYF.

The chain links TRBV19 to TRBJ2-2, with D uncertain. The CDR3 runs to 15 residues. CDR1 and CDR2 from the germline V gene are LNHDA and SQIVND (reference sequence). V was clipped by 6 bases and J by 3 bases, with 14 bases between them. The CDR3 nucleotides read TGTGCCAGTAGATCCGACAAACTTGACACCGGGGAGCTGTTTTTT. Residues: CASRSDKLDTGELFF.

This clone was detected a few times. This sequence joins TRBV13 and TRBJ2-7, with 12 positions matching TRBD2. Looked up from germline, CDR1 is PRHDT and CDR2 is FYEKMQ (reference sequence). V trimming: 0 bases; J trimming: 3 bases; junction bases outside the gene matches: 3. The CDR3 contains 16 residues. In DNA, the CDR3 is TGTGCCAGCAGCTTAGGACTAGCGGGGGGTGGCTACGAGCAGTACTTC. It encodes CASSLGLAGGGYEQYF.

This clone was counted only a few times. The chain recombines TRBV5-1 with TRBJ2-2; perhaps TRBD1 as D (6 bases). Looked up from germline, CDR1 is SGHRS and CDR2 is YFSETQ. The CDR3 covers 15 residues. Trimming took 4 bases from V and 3 from J, leaving 13 bases between them. The CDR3 DNA sequence: TGCGCCAGCAGCCAACCGACAGGTGACACCGGGGAGCTGTTTTTT. It specifies CASSQPTGDTGELFF.

The rearrangement links TRBV6-1 to TRBJ1-1; D is ambiguous. CDR1 is MNHNS, CDR2 SASEGT, per germline. V shed 8 bases and J shed 4 bases, with 14 bases lying between them. The CDR3 is 13 residues long. CDR3 bases: TGTGCCAGCTCGAGCAGGTTGATCACTGAAGCTTTCTTT. Translating it yields CASSSRLITEAFF.

This clone appeared a few times. The chain carries TRBV2 and TRBJ2-7; 9 bases agree with TRBD1. This CDR3 is built from 17 residues. Losses at the gene ends were 5 bases for V and 9 bases for J; bases not matched to a gene: 20. Germline loops: CDR1 SNHLY, CDR2 FYNNEI. CDR3 loop: CASSTYRDRENVGLQYF. CDR3 bases: TGTGCCAGCAGTACTTACCGGGACAGGGAAAACGTAGGGTTGCAGTACTTC.

The chain has TRBV6-6 and TRBJ2-5; 7 positions agree with TRBD1. The CDR3 extends over 14 amino acids. The J segment lost 5 bases and the V segment lost 6 bases, leaving 9 bases of the junction unmatched. The V gene's germline CDR1 is MNHNY and CDR2 SVGAGI (reference sequence). The CDR3 region is CASSADRERETQYF. The CDR3 nucleotides are TGTGCCAGCAGCGCTGACAGGGAGCGGGAGACCCAGTACTTC.

This rearrangement joins TRBV28 to TRBJ1-1, with D possibly matching TRBD1 (6 bases). CDR3 length: 11 amino acids. Germline assignment: CDR1 MDHEN and CDR2 SYDVKM. Trimming cost V 5 bases and J 7 bases, with 8 bases left between them. The CDR3 is CASSGTYEAFF. The CDR3 region has the DNA TGTGCCAGCAGTGGGACATATGAAGCTTTCTTT.